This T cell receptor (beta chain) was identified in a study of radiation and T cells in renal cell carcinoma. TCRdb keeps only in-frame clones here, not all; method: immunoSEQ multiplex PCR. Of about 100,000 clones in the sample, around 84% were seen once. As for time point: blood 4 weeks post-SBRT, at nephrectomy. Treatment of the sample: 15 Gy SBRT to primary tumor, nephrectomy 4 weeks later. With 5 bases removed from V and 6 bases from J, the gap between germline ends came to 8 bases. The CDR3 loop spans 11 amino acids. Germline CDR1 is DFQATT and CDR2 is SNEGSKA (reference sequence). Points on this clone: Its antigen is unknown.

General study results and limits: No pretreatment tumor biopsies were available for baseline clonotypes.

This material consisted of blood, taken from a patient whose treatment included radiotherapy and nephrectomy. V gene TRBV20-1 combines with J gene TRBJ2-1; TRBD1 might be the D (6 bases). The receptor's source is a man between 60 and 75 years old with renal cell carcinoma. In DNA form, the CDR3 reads TGCAGTGCTCTACAGGGCAATGAGCAGTTCTTC. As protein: CSALQGNEQFF.